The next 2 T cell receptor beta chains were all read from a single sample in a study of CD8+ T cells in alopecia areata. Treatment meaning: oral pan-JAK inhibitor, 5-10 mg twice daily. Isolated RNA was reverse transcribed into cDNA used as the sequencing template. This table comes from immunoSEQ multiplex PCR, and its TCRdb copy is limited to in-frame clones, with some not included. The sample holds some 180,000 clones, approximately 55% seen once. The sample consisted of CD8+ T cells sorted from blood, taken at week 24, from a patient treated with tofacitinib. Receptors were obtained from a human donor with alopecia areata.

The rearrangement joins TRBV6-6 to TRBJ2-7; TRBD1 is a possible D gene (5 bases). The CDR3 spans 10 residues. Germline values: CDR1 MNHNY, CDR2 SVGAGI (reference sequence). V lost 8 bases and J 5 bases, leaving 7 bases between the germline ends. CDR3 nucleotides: TGTGCCAGCCAGGGTAACGAGCAGTACTTC. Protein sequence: CASQGNEQYF.

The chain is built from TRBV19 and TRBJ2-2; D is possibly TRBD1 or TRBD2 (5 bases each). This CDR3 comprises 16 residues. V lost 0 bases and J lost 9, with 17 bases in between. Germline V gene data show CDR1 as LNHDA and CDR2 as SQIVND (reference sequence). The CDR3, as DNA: TGTGCCAGTAGTATAGATCGTGAGGGGAAGACCAGGGAGCTGTTTTTT. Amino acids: CASSIDREGKTRELFF.